These T cell receptor beta chains were read from a single sample in a study of technical replicates of blood from several donors. Here immunoSEQ multiplex PCR was the method, and the copy in TCRdb shows in-frame clones only, minus some. The data contain around 70,000 clones, approximately 95% of them seen just once; the ten biggest clones take up about 0.25%. The sample was T cells isolated from PBMCs. The receptors shown here come from a human donor in good health. Each CDR3 is given with its conserved first and last residue. The order of the fields is D gene, V gene, clone size, CDR3 length, J gene, CDR3 protein, CDR3 DNA. The D gene is left open where the match is weak. Clone size appears in some rows only: once, few, many, or a class for an expanded clone.

NA	TRBV2	NA	16	TRBJ2-1	CASSGVGANSYNEQFF	TGTGCCAGCAGTGGGGTGGGGGCGAACTCCTACAATGAGCAGTTCTTC
NA	TRBV29-1	NA	12	TRBJ2-2	CSVPTQSGELFF	TGCAGCGTTCCCACCCAGTCCGGGGAGCTGTTTTTT
TRBD1	TRBV19	once	19	TRBJ1-5	CASTSPDRGGTGGNQPQHF	TGTGCCAGTACCTCCCCCGACAGGGGAGGGACTGGTGGCAATCAGCCCCAGCATTTT
TRBD2	TRBV13	once	14	TRBJ2-5	CASSLGTSSETQYF	TGTGCCAGCAGCCTTGGGACTAGCTCTGAGACCCAGTACTTC
TRBD1	TRBV6-5	NA	14	TRBJ1-5	CASKESKGARPQHF	TGTGCCAGCAAAGAGTCTAAGGGGGCAAGGCCCCAGCATTTT
TRBD2	TRBV7-9	NA	14	TRBJ2-7	CASSQGLAPYEQYF	TGTGCCAGCAGCCAGGGACTAGCGCCCTACGAGCAGTACTTC
TRBD2	TRBV19	NA	16	TRBJ2-1	CASSSDSGGSYNEQFF	TGTGCCAGTAGTTCGGATTCTGGCGGGAGCTACAATGAGCAGTTCTTC
NA	TRBV5-1	once	16	TRBJ2-1	CASSLGIGGPYNEQFF	TGCGCCAGCAGCTTGGGGATCGGGGGTCCCTACAATGAGCAGTTCTTC
NA	TRBV2	NA	14	TRBJ1-6	CASRGLTNNSPLHF	TGTGCCAGCAGGGGCCTCACCAATAATTCACCCCTCCACTTT
NA	TRBV30	NA	13	TRBJ1-1	CAWSGFRNTEAFF	TGTGCCTGGAGTGGGTTTAGGAACACTGAAGCTTTCTTT
NA	TRBV6-5	NA	14	TRBJ2-3	CASSYELAGDTQYF	TGTGCCAGCAGTTACGAACTAGCAGGAGATACGCAGTATTTT
NA	TRBV5-1	NA	13	TRBJ1-5	CASSLSRDQPQHF	TGCGCCAGCAGCTTGTCCAGGGATCAGCCCCAGCATTTT
TRBD1	TRBV19	NA	14	TRBJ1-4	CASTKTGTNEKLFF	TGTGCCAGTACCAAGACAGGGACTAATGAAAAACTGTTTTTT
TRBD1	TRBV6-6	few	14	TRBJ1-6	CASNGGQEYSPLHF	TGTGCCAGCAATGGGGGACAGGAATATTCACCCCTCCACTTT
TRBD1	TRBV19	NA	13	TRBJ2-1	CASRDRGRNEQFF	TGTGCCAGCCGGGACAGGGGCCGCAATGAGCAGTTCTTC
TRBD2	TRBV7-9	NA	17	TRBJ2-7	CASSLGLAGARAYEQYF	TGTGCCAGCAGCCTAGGACTAGCGGGGGCACGAGCCTACGAGCAGTACTTC
NA	TRBV6-5	NA	13	TRBJ1-2	CASSAGPVSGYTF	TGTGCCAGCAGTGCGGGCCCGGTTTCTGGCTACACCTTC
NA	TRBV16	once	16	TRBJ2-7	CASSLTPQGISYEQYF	TGTGCCAGCAGCCTTACTCCGCAGGGGATATCCTACGAGCAGTACTTC
NA	TRBV10-1	NA	12	TRBJ1-5	CASSDWNQPQHF	TGCGCCAGCAGCGACTGGAATCAGCCCCAGCATTTT
NA	TRBV4-1	NA	12	TRBJ2-7	CASSHHDREQYF	TGCGCCAGCAGCCACCACGACAGGGAGCAGTACTTC
NA	TRBV29-1	NA	12	TRBJ2-1	CSVRLDLNEQFF	TGCAGCGTTCGCCTAGACCTCAATGAGCAGTTCTTC
TRBD2	TRBV28	once	14	TRBJ2-1	CASSGTSGYNEQFF	TGTGCCAGCAGCGGGACTAGCGGGTACAATGAGCAGTTCTTC
NA	TRBV12-2	NA	15	TRBJ2-5	CASRVGQLKQETQYF	TGTGCAAGTCGGGTCGGTCAATTAAAGCAAGAGACCCAGTACTTC
NA	TRBV9	NA	16	TRBJ1-6	CASSVQAGAYNSPLHF	TGTGCCAGCAGCGTACAGGCAGGGGCGTATAATTCACCCCTCCACTTT
NA	TRBV4-1	NA	14	TRBJ1-2	CASSQMTVRDGYTF	TGCGCCAGCAGCCAAATGACAGTAAGGGATGGCTACACCTTC
NA	TRBV2	NA	15	TRBJ2-7	CASSELVDSSYEQYF	TGTGCCAGCAGTGAGTTGGTCGATAGCTCCTACGAGCAGTACTTC
TRBD2	TRBV10-2	NA	16	TRBJ2-5	CASSEPVLAGQEAQYF	TGCGCCAGCAGTGAGCCCGTCCTAGCGGGCCAAGAGGCCCAGTACTTC
NA	TRBV27	NA	14	TRBJ2-7	CASSLEGHPYEQYF	TGTGCCAGCAGTTTAGAGGGACACCCCTACGAGCAGTACTTC
NA	TRBV27	NA	15	TRBJ2-7	CASSLTPGRSDEQYF	TGTGCCAGCAGTTTAACACCGGGTCGCAGTGACGAGCAGTACTTC
TRBD1	TRBV5-5	NA	15	TRBJ1-5	CASSLQGAQGQPQHF	TGTGCCAGCAGCTTACAGGGGGCTCAAGGGCAGCCCCAGCATTTT
NA	TRBV5-1	NA	14	TRBJ1-1	CASSLEAARTEAFF	TGCGCCAGCAGCTTGGAGGCGGCGCGGACTGAAGCTTTCTTT
NA	TRBV6-4	NA	14	TRBJ2-2	CASTPDWNTGELFF	TGTGCCAGCACCCCCGACTGGAACACCGGGGAGCTGTTTTTT
TRBD1	TRBV4-1	NA	12	TRBJ1-1	CASSQGQTEAFF	TGCGCCAGCAGCCAGGGACAGACTGAAGCTTTCTTT
NA	TRBV7-6	NA	17	TRBJ2-1	CASSGRGGTFRSDEQFF	TGTGCCAGCAGTGGGCGGGGTGGGACTTTCCGGTCTGATGAGCAGTTCTTC
NA	TRBV2	NA	16	TRBJ2-1	CASRRLGSDSYNEQFF	TGTGCCAGCAGAAGACTAGGTTCGGACTCCTACAATGAGCAGTTCTTC
NA	TRBV5-4	NA	18	TRBJ2-1	CASSLYPTTLSSYNEQFF	TGTGCCAGCAGCTTGTACCCTACTACCCTGAGCTCCTACAATGAGCAGTTCTTC
NA	TRBV10-3	once	12	TRBJ1-1	CAISEPGAEAFF	TGTGCCATCAGTGAGCCGGGGGCTGAAGCTTTCTTT
NA	TRBV28	NA	13	TRBJ1-3	CASSLWERNTIYF	TGTGCCAGCAGTTTATGGGAGAGAAACACCATATATTTT
NA	TRBV6-4	few	13	TRBJ1-1	CASRIGQNTEAFF	TGTGCCAGCAGAATCGGACAGAACACTGAAGCTTTCTTT
TRBD2	TRBV28	NA	15	TRBJ2-7	CASSLTAGVSYEQYF	TGTGCCAGCAGTTTAACAGCGGGAGTCTCTTACGAGCAGTACTTC
TRBD1	TRBV15	NA	12	TRBJ1-1	CATSRETGEAFF	TGTGCCACCAGCAGAGAGACAGGGGAAGCTTTCTTT
NA	TRBV6-5	NA	16	TRBJ1-5	CASSYSRPGRGQPQHF	TGTGCCAGCAGTTACTCGAGACCGGGGCGGGGTCAGCCCCAGCATTTT
NA	TRBV14	NA	14	TRBJ2-5	CASSAQHIQETQYF	TGTGCCAGCAGCGCACAACATATCCAAGAGACCCAGTACTTC
TRBD1	TRBV19	NA	15	TRBJ2-7	CASSIQGQGGHEQYF	TGTGCCAGTAGTATCCAAGGACAGGGGGGCCACGAGCAGTACTTC
NA	TRBV5-4	NA	15	TRBJ2-7	CASSLAGLVGNEQYF	TGTGCCAGCAGCTTGGCAGGACTTGTAGGCAACGAGCAGTACTTC
NA	TRBV16	NA	15	TRBJ1-3	CASSQSAGAGNTIYF	TGTGCCAGCAGCCAATCTGCAGGGGCTGGAAACACCATATATTTT
TRBD2	TRBV6-4	NA	15	TRBJ2-2	CASSDSSGGAGELFF	TGTGCCAGCAGTGACTCTAGCGGGGGGGCCGGGGAGCTGTTTTTT
TRBD1	TRBV19	NA	16	TRBJ2-4	CASRNADRGRLYIQYF	TGTGCCAGTAGGAATGCCGACAGGGGGCGCTTGTACATTCAGTACTTC
TRBD2	TRBV7-9	NA	13	TRBJ2-5	CASGAGGGETQYF	TGTGCCAGCGGCGCGGGGGGTGGGGAGACCCAGTACTTC
NA	TRBV9	NA	15	TRBJ2-2	CASSQGGAGTGELFF	TGTGCCAGCAGCCAAGGGGGGGCCGGCACCGGGGAGCTGTTTTTT
NA	TRBV29-1	NA	15	TRBJ1-4	CSATFLGGTNEKLFF	TGCAGCGCCACATTTCTCGGGGGTACTAATGAAAAACTGTTTTTT
TRBD2	TRBV10-3	NA	19	TRBJ2-1	CAISESKRGLPSSNNEQFF	TGTGCCATCAGTGAGTCGAAGCGGGGACTTCCATCGTCGAACAATGAGCAGTTCTTC
NA	TRBV10-2	NA	13	TRBJ2-1	CASERDRDNEQFF	TGCGCCAGCGAGAGAGACAGAGACAATGAGCAGTTCTTC
NA	TRBV4-1	NA	16	TRBJ2-2	CASSQLITVHTGELFF	TGCGCCAGCAGCCAATTAATAACGGTACACACCGGGGAGCTGTTTTTT
TRBD2	TRBV5-1	NA	18	TRBJ2-3	CASSLETSGTDVADTQYF	TGCGCCAGCAGCTTGGAGACTAGCGGGACGGACGTTGCAGATACGCAGTATTTT
TRBD2	TRBV2	NA	16	TRBJ2-5	CASSEGLAGGQETQYF	TGTGCCAGCAGTGAAGGGCTCGCGGGGGGGCAAGAGACCCAGTACTTC
NA	TRBV14	few	12	TRBJ1-2	CASSRNRLFYTF	TGTGCCAGCAGCCGCAACAGGTTATTCTACACCTTC
NA	TRBV11-2	NA	13	TRBJ2-7	CASSLVAGYEQYF	TGTGCCAGCAGCTTAGTCGCGGGTTACGAGCAGTACTTC
TRBD1	TRBV7-2	NA	15	TRBJ1-2	CASSLEWMDRVDYTF	TGTGCCAGCAGCTTAGAATGGATGGACAGGGTGGACTACACCTTC
NA	TRBV28	NA	15	TRBJ1-2	CASSLGGAGNYGYTF	TGTGCCAGCAGTTTGGGGGGAGCGGGCAACTATGGCTACACCTTC